Listed below are T cell receptor beta chains from one sample, sequenced in a study of blood T cell repertoires in COVID-19. Profiling relied on immunoSEQ multiplex PCR, and the TCRdb table lists in-frame clones only, not all of them. The sample contains roughly 100,000 clones, nearly 90% of which appear only once. Sequencing was performed on peripheral blood. Receptors originate from a middle-aged man in a cohort sampled during active COVID-19. The CDR3 runs from the conserved cysteine through the conserved F or W. A D gene is named only where the DNA matches it firmly. Not all rows give a size; the values are once, few, many and, for expanded clones, a class.

clone size	J gene	V gene	D gene	CDR3 protein	CDR3 DNA
few	TRBJ2-5	TRBV4-1	-	CASSQDYSGIQETQYF	TGCGCCAGCAGCCAAGATTACTCGGGGATCCAAGAGACCCAGTACTTC
medium-sized	TRBJ1-2	TRBV4-1	-	CASSQPGGVGGYTF	TGCGCCAGCAGCCAACCCGGGGGAGTTGGCGGCTACACCTTC
once	TRBJ1-2	TRBV28	-	CASSLVSELYGYTF	TGTGCCAGCAGTTTAGTGTCCGAGCTCTATGGCTACACCTTC
-	TRBJ2-5	TRBV4-2	TRBD2	CASSESGGALETQYF	TGTGCCAGCAGCGAGAGCGGGGGGGCCCTGGAGACCCAGTACTTC
-	TRBJ2-5	TRBV6-5	TRBD2	CASSNGLAGFETQYF	TGTGCCAGCAGCAACGGACTAGCGGGGTTCGAGACCCAGTACTTC
-	TRBJ1-4	TRBV6-2/TRBV6-3	-	CASSYGRTNEKLFF	TGTGCCAGCAGTTACGGGCGGACAAATGAAAAACTGTTTTTT
-	TRBJ2-5	TRBV5-1	TRBD1	CASSSPDRGQETQYF	TGCGCCAGCAGCTCCCCCGACAGGGGTCAAGAGACCCAGTACTTC
few	TRBJ1-6	TRBV5-1	-	CASSLFWDKNSPLHF	TGCGCCAGCAGCTTGTTCTGGGACAAGAATTCACCCCTCCACTTT
-	TRBJ1-2	TRBV11-2	-	CASSPRQGRLNYGYTF	TGTGCCAGCAGCCCGCGGCAAGGGAGGTTAAACTATGGCTACACCTTC
-	TRBJ2-2	TRBV11-2	-	CASSFPGSSRELFF	TGTGCCAGCAGCTTTCCCGGGAGTTCGAGGGAGCTGTTTTTT
-	TRBJ1-4	TRBV6-6	-	CASSYGPNNEKLFF	TGTGCCAGCAGTTATGGGCCGAATAATGAAAAACTGTTTTTT
-	TRBJ1-5	TRBV19	TRBD1	CATQQGGGSQPQHF	TGTGCCACCCAACAGGGGGGAGGGAGTCAGCCCCAGCATTTT
-	TRBJ1-4	TRBV5-1	TRBD1	CASSQGGRGDEKLFF	TGCGCCAGCAGCCAGGGGGGCAGGGGAGATGAAAAACTGTTTTTT
once	TRBJ1-4	TRBV5-4	-	CASRPGRARGEKLFF	TGTGCCAGCAGACCAGGACGGGCCAGGGGTGAAAAACTGTTTTTT
-	TRBJ2-5	TRBV3-1/TRBV3-2	-	CASSQVRGGENQETQYF	TGTGCCAGCAGCCAAGTCCGGGGCGGGGAAAACCAAGAGACCCAGTACTTC
-	TRBJ2-3	TRBV7-3	-	CASSLRGDTDTQYF	TGTGCCAGCAGCTTAAGGGGGGACACAGATACGCAGTATTTT
-	TRBJ1-4	TRBV19	-	CASSGGSTNEKLFF	TGTGCCAGTTCCGGCGGATCAACTAATGAAAAACTGTTTTTT
-	TRBJ2-5	TRBV6-2/TRBV6-3	-	CASSYSIGWQETQYF	TGTGCCAGCAGCTATAGTATCGGGTGGCAAGAGACCCAGTACTTC
-	TRBJ1-3	TRBV9	-	CASSALPSGHSSGNTIYF	TGTGCCAGCAGCGCCCTTCCCTCGGGACACAGCTCTGGAAACACCATATATTTT
-	TRBJ2-5	TRBV5-1	TRBD1	CASSSRQGEVETQYF	TGCGCCAGCAGCTCAAGACAGGGGGAGGTAGAGACCCAGTACTTC
-	TRBJ2-1	TRBV11-3	TRBD2	CASSPKRSGGQQFF	TGTGCCAGCAGCCCTAAAAGGAGCGGGGGGCAGCAGTTCTTC
-	TRBJ2-5	TRBV7-9	-	CASSFPYPETQYF	TGTGCCAGCAGTTTTCCCTATCCAGAGACCCAGTACTTC
-	TRBJ2-7	TRBV5-1	-	CASSLGQVPSYEQYF	TGCGCCAGCAGCTTGGGACAGGTACCCTCCTACGAGCAGTACTTC